This T cell receptor beta chain was found in a study of graft-versus-host responses after intestinal transplantation. Looking at the study overall: Recipients uniformly received anti-thymocyte globulin induction, followed by tacrolimus and steroids for roughly 3 years.

Study-level results: The highest levels of circulating GvH clones went along with early declines in HvG clones after transplant. Where graft-donor T cell macrochimerism was present, patients had high graft-versus-host to host-versus-graft clonal ratios in allografts. Recipient marrow showed GvH clones, some seen first in ileum or blood.

Method: immunoSEQ multiplex PCR; TCRdb's copy keeps in-frame clones and lacks some. The sample lists tens of thousands of clones, around 90% seen once, with 4% in the top ten. The V end was cut by 2 bases, the J end by 0 bases, with 4 bases between. Per germline, CDR1 MNHNS and CDR2 SASEGT. The CDR3 is 13 amino acids. About this clone: Its cognate antigen is unknown.

The source was unstimulated CD8+ T cells sorted from spleen or lymph node cells, collected before transplant. The origin of this receptor is a human donor who was the organ donor for an intestinal transplant. The rearrangement links TRBV6-1 to TRBJ1-1, with unresolved D. CDR3 protein: CASSESMNTEAFF. CDR3 coding DNA: TGTGCCAGCAGTGAATCCATGAACACTGAAGCTTTCTTT.